The next 29 T cell receptor beta chains were all read from a single sample in a study of cytomegalovirus exposure and HLA in healthy donors (dated by TCRdb to the late 2010s). Library prep was done by the immunoSEQ multiplex PCR assay. For the multiplex PCR, a mixture combining 60 forward primers for TCR Vbeta segments and 13 reverse primers for TCR Jbeta segments was used. TCRdb retrieved this table from immuneACCESS and kept in-frame rearrangements only. Not all clones are present; in checked studies, unresolved V genes account for under half, and no reason is known for the remainder. This sample gives about 180,000 clones in total; about 72% of them show up just once. In total, the top ten clones hold over 2% of the sample. Sequencing was carried out using PBMCs. The receptors stem from a human donor in good health.

This clone has a single count. The chain recombines TRBV5-8 with TRBJ2-5, with 8 bases aligning to TRBD1. The ends lost 2 bases at V and 5 bases at J; junction bases unmatched: 8. CDR1 is SGHTS, CDR2 YDEGEE, per germline. The CDR3 runs 15 residues. CDR3: CASSFPRGRRETQYF. For the CDR3, the DNA is TGTGCCAGCAGCTTTCCCAGGGGGCGACGGGAGACCCAGTACTTC.

This rearrangement joins TRBV5-4 to TRBJ1-3; D gene uncertain. V lost 0 bases, J lost 0 bases, and 4 bases lay in between. The CDR3 length is 14 residues. CDR1 is SGHNT, CDR2 YYREEE, per germline (reference sequence). CDR3 residues: CASSLDSSGNTIYF. The CDR3 DNA is TGTGCCAGCAGCTTGGACAGCTCTGGAAACACCATATATTTT.

The chain recombines TRBV9 with TRBJ2-3, with 9 bases aligning to TRBD2. In germline, CDR1 is SGDLS, CDR2 YYNGEE. The CDR3 contains 16 residues. Trimming at V came to 2 bases and at J to 3 bases, leaving 7 bases not matched to a gene. CDR3 sequence reads: CASSVGRGGRTDTQYF. As DNA, the CDR3 is TGTGCCAGCAGCGTTGGGCGGGGGGGCCGGACAGATACGCAGTATTTT. Full variable domain (outside the CDR3, taken from reference TRBV9 and TRBJ2-3): DSGVTQTPKHLITATGQRVTLRCSPRSGDLSVYWYQQSLDQGLQFLIQYYNGEERAKGNILERFSAQQFPDLHSELNLSSLELGDSALYFCASSVGRGGRTDTQYFGPGTRLTVL.

The table lists this clone with a few counts. The chain is built from TRBV5-5 and TRBJ1-1, with no clear D. Germline V gene data show CDR1 as SGHKS and CDR2 as YYEKEE (reference sequence). Trimming removed 1 base from V and 1 base from J, with 5 bases in between. The CDR3 length is 13 residues. This chain's CDR3 is CASSLLGNTEAFF. DNA for the CDR3: TGTGCCAGCAGCTTGCTCGGGAACACTGAAGCTTTCTTT.

This chain uses TRBV19 with TRBJ2-7; 7 bases are shared with TRBD2. This CDR3 has 12 amino acids. The germline V gene has CDR1 LNHDA and CDR2 SQIVND (reference sequence). V lost 6 bases to trimming and J lost 8 bases; unmatched junction nucleotides: 7. As DNA, the CDR3 is TGTGCCAGTAGAGCCGGGACTACACAGCAGTACTTC. Translating gives CASRAGTTQQYF.

Here the CDR3 DNA reads TGCGCCAGCAGCGTCGGGACAGCCTCCTCTGGAAACACCATATATTTT. It is translated as CASSVGTASSGNTIYF. The chain combines TRBV5-1 with TRBJ1-3; 7 bases fit TRBD1. Germline CDR1 and CDR2: SGHRS and YFSETQ. The CDR3 has 16 amino acids. With 4 bases clipped from V and 0 bases from J, the junction kept 7 bases outside the gene matches.

The chain has TRBV4-1 and TRBJ1-6; D is uncertain. CDR1 and CDR2 from the germline V gene are MGHRA and YSYEKL. V was pared by 0 bases and J by 7 bases, with 13 bases between. This CDR3 is built from 16 residues. CDR3 DNA sequence: TGCGCCAGCAGCCAAGATCTGGGAGCCCCGAATTCACCCCTCCACTTT. Translating it yields CASSQDLGAPNSPLHF.

V and J are TRBV4-1 and TRBJ2-1; 8 bases are shared with TRBD1. J was trimmed by 9 bases and V by 2 bases; bases with no gene match: 9. Germline V lookup: CDR1 MGHRA, CDR2 YSYEKL. CDR3 length: 15 amino acids. The DNA for the CDR3 is TGCGCCAGCAGCCAACAGGCAGGGGGCTGGGGTGAGCAGTTCTTC. It is translated as CASSQQAGGWGEQFF.

The chain links TRBV15 to TRBJ2-1, with a weak D call TRBD1 (6 bases). Germline CDR1 LNHNV, CDR2 YYDKDF (reference sequence). This CDR3 comprises 14 residues. Trimming pared 4 bases from V and 6 bases from J, leaving 13 bases between. The CDR3 coding sequence is TGTGCCACCAGCACCCCTTACAGGGTCAATGAGCAGTTCTTC. It is translated as CATSTPYRVNEQFF.

The V gene is TRBV30, the J gene TRBJ1-5; possibly TRBD1 for D (6 bases). Germline V gene data show CDR1 as GTSNPN and CDR2 as SVGIG (reference sequence). V was trimmed by 4 bases and J by 5 bases, leaving 15 bases between them. The CDR3 totals 14 residues. The CDR3 DNA sequence: TGTGCCTGGACTCCGGGACACAACGATCAGCCCCAGCATTTT. This gives the protein CAWTPGHNDQPQHF. Based on the CDR3 plus reference TRBV30 and TRBJ1-5, the full variable domain is SQTIHQWPATLVQPVGSPLSLECTVEGTSNPNLYWYRQAAGRGLQLLFYSVGIGQISSEVPQNLSASRPQDRQFILSSKKLLLSDSGFYLCAWTPGHNDQPQHFGDGTRLSIL.

The J gene is TRBJ1-5, the V gene TRBV9; D is perhaps TRBD1 (6 bases). CDR3 length: 15 amino acids. Germline CDR1 is SGDLS and CDR2 is YYNGEE. The V and J ends lost 4 bases and 5 bases respectively, with 16 bases between them. The CDR3 coding sequence is TGTGCCAGCAGCCCTCAGGGGACGGCCTATCAGCCCCAGCATTTT. Translating it yields CASSPQGTAYQPQHF.

The V gene is TRBV6-1, the J gene TRBJ2-1; no clear D gene. The V and J ends lost 7 bases and 5 bases respectively, with 9 bases between them. The CDR3 spans 12 residues. CDR1 is MNHNS, CDR2 SASEGT, per germline. The CDR3 coding sequence is TGTGCCAGCATCCTGACAAACAATGAGCAGTTCTTC. Protein sequence: CASILTNNEQFF.

This sequence joins TRBV5-1 and TRBJ2-3; TRBD1 aligns across 8 bases. Losses at the gene ends were 4 bases for V and 2 bases for J; bases not matched to a gene: 6. Germline V gives CDR1 SGHRS, CDR2 YFSETQ. The CDR3 runs 15 residues. The CDR3 DNA reads TGCGCCAGCAGCCGTAGGGGACAGGACACAGATACGCAGTATTTT. Protein product: CASSRRGQDTDTQYF. The variable domain in full, with the rest retrieved from reference TRBV5-1 and TRBJ2-3, is KAGVTQTPRYLIKTRGQQVTLSCSPISGHRSVSWYQQTPGQGLQFLFEYFSETQRNKGNFPGRFSGRQFSNSRSEMNVSTLELGDSALYLCASSRRGQDTDTQYFGPGTRLTVL.

With respect to this clone: Since no conserved phenylalanine or tryptophan closes the CDR3, a read error is the likely cause. The gene calls are TRBV2 and TRBJ1-2; D is unclear. CDR3 length: 14 residues. Germline loops: CDR1 SNHLY, CDR2 FYNNEI. V lost 4 bases and J 0 bases, leaving 9 bases between the germline ends. CDR3 sequence (DNA): TGTGCCAGCAGTGCGGGGTCAACTAACTATGGCTACACCGTC. Translation gives CASSAGSTNYGYTV.

The chain carries TRBV7-2 and TRBJ2-2; 8 nucleotides line up with TRBD1. The CDR3 extends over 15 amino acids. The junction had 4 bases not matched to a gene; V was cut back by 1 base and J by 6 bases. Germline V gene lookup returns CDR1 SGHTA and CDR2 FQGNSA. In DNA, the CDR3 is TGTGCCAGCAGCTTAGTCGGACAGGGTCCCGGGGAGCTGTTTTTT. Its protein is CASSLVGQGPGELFF.

This sequence joins TRBV7-8 and TRBJ2-7; 9 bases agree with TRBD1. J gave up 2 bases and V 3 bases, and 2 bases lay outside the gene matches. The germline CDR1 and CDR2 sequences are SGHVS and FQNEAQ. The CDR3 sequence is 14 residues long. DNA of the CDR3: TGTGCCAGCAGCTTCGGGACAGGGACCTACGAGCAGTACTTC. This translates into CASSFGTGTYEQYF.

Worth noting for this clone: This sample also contains other DNA sequences that code for the same CDR3. The gene calls are TRBV15 and TRBJ2-7, with TRBD1 matching over 9 bases. Germline V gene sequence: CDR1 LNHNV, CDR2 YYDKDF (reference sequence). V shed 3 bases and J 5 bases; nucleotides not matched to a gene: 23. The CDR3 has 20 amino acids. This CDR3 is CATSRAPASIPGQGVHEQYF. CDR3 DNA: TGTGCCACCAGCAGGGCCCCGGCTTCAATTCCGGGACAGGGTGTACACGAGCAGTACTTC.

The chain combines TRBV4-1 with TRBJ2-5, with 11 bases matching TRBD2. Per the germline V gene, CDR1 is MGHRA and CDR2 is YSYEKL. There are 17 residues in the CDR3. V lost 0 bases, J lost 2 bases, and 5 bases stayed unmatched. CDR3 DNA sequence: TGCGCCAGCAGCCAAGATAAGACTAGCGGGGTACAAGAGACCCAGTACTTC. It is translated as CASSQDKTSGVQETQYF.

The V gene is TRBV7-9, the J gene TRBJ1-2; TRBD1 matches at 7 bases. CDR1 is SEHNR and CDR2 is FQNEAQ in the germline V gene (reference sequence). The CDR3 totals 15 residues. V trimming: 5 bases; J trimming: 7 bases; junction bases outside the gene matches: 13. In nucleotides, the CDR3 is TGTGCCAGCAGCCAATCCACAGGGGAATCGGGTGGCTACACCTTC. Its protein product is CASSQSTGESGGYTF.

The rearrangement uses TRBV7-6 and TRBJ1-1; D perhaps matches TRBD1 (6 bases). This CDR3 region has 13 residues. Germline lookup yields CDR1 SGHVS and CDR2 FNYEAQ. The V end lost 6 bases, the J end lost 5 bases, and 13 bases lay between the germline ends. The CDR3 region has the DNA TGTGCCAGCAGGGATGGGGGGGCGACTGAAGCTTTCTTT. Translated: CASRDGGATEAFF.

Concerning this clone: Other DNA sequences in the same sample also yield this CDR3. The genes are TRBV7-2 and TRBJ1-2; 9 nucleotides align to TRBD1. Per germline, CDR1 SGHTA and CDR2 FQGNSA. CDR3 length: 12 amino acids. V was pared by 4 bases and J by 8 bases, with 2 bases of the junction left unmatched. The CDR3 DNA reads TGTGCCAGCAGCTCGGACAGGGGAGGCTACACCTTC. This codes for CASSSDRGGYTF.

The chain couples TRBV5-6 to TRBJ2-1, with 11 bases fitting TRBD1. Germline CDR1 SGHDT, CDR2 YYEEEE. This CDR3 has 15 residues. The J segment lost 5 bases and the V segment lost 3 bases, leaving 4 bases of the junction unmatched. CDR3 sequence: CASSWGQGGNNEQFF. The CDR3 DNA is TGTGCCAGCAGCTGGGGACAGGGGGGCAACAATGAGCAGTTCTTC.

The rearrangement joins TRBV18 to TRBJ2-7; D call uncertain. V lost 3 bases and J 4 bases, leaving 7 bases between the germline ends. Germline CDR1 KGHSH, CDR2 LQKENI. The CDR3 is 12 residues long. The CDR3 DNA sequence: TGTGCCAGCTCACCGAGAGGTTACGAGCAGTACTTC. Translating gives CASSPRGYEQYF.

This clone was seen once. V is TRBV2 and J is TRBJ2-3, with 8 bases lining up with TRBD1. This CDR3 spans 15 amino acids. Trimming cost V 5 bases and J 6 bases; bases outside gene matches: 10. Germline CDR1 SNHLY, CDR2 FYNNEI. Written as DNA, the CDR3 is TGTGCCAGCAGTTCCCCGATGACAGGGGCGGATACGCAGTATTTT. It is translated as CASSSPMTGADTQYF.

The chain employs TRBV7-9 and TRBJ2-7; maybe TRBD1 (5 bases). This CDR3 is 14 amino acids long. V was clipped by 7 bases and J by 3 bases, with 16 bases between them. CDR1 and CDR2 from the germline V gene are SEHNR and FQNEAQ (reference sequence). The CDR3 here is CASNAQGLGYEQYF. The DNA of the CDR3 is TGTGCCAGCAACGCCCAGGGCTTGGGCTACGAGCAGTACTTC.

The V call is TRBV5-1, the J call TRBJ2-3; D might be TRBD1 (6 bases). The CDR3 loop spans 16 amino acids. V lost 2 bases, J lost 4 bases, and 17 bases lay in between. CDR1 is SGHRS, CDR2 YFSETQ, per germline. The CDR3 sequence: CASSFGAGQGPDTQYF. CDR3 DNA sequence: TGCGCCAGCAGCTTCGGGGCCGGGCAGGGGCCAGATACGCAGTATTTT.

The V gene is TRBV11-2, the J gene TRBJ1-2, with unresolved D. Trimming took 1 base from V and 2 from J, leaving 14 bases between them. Germline CDR1 and CDR2: SGHAT and FQNNGV. CDR3 length equals 16 residues. CDR3 sequence (DNA): TGTGCCAGCAGCTTAGGCAACCGGGGAGGGAACTATGGCTACACCTTC. Translating gives CASSLGNRGGNYGYTF.

This clone was seen a few times. This rearrangement joins TRBV6-5 to TRBJ1-4; D uncertain. Trimming took 5 bases from V and 8 from J, leaving 9 bases between them. CDR1 and CDR2 (germline): MNHEY, SVGAGI. The CDR3 covers 12 residues. CDR3 in DNA: TGTGCCAGCAGTGACCCGGAGGAAAAACTGTTTTTT. It is translated as CASSDPEEKLFF.

This rearrangement joins TRBV19 to TRBJ1-5; D gene ambiguous. The CDR3 spans 15 residues. Between the trimmed V and J ends, which lost 2 bases and 0 bases, there was a span of 8 bases. Germline V CDR1 and CDR2: LNHDA, SQIVND (reference sequence). This chain's CDR3 is CASSIRLYSNQPQHF. The CDR3 DNA reads as TGTGCCAGTAGTATAAGACTTTATAGCAATCAGCCCCAGCATTTT. Based on the CDR3 plus reference TRBV19 and TRBJ1-5, the full variable domain is DGGITQSPKYLFRKEGQNVTLSCEQNLNHDAMYWYRQDPGQGLRLIYYSQIVNDFQKGDIAEGYSVSREKKESFPLTVTSAQKNPTAFYLCASSIRLYSNQPQHFGDGTRLSIL.